Sequencing of this T cell receptor beta chain was carried out in a study of blood T cells in healthy people across ages. There are 13 residues in the CDR3. V lost 4 bases to trimming and J lost 8 bases, with 13 bases between them. Germline lookup yields CDR1 MNHNS and CDR2 SASEGT. Primers used in a second PCR of roughly 7 to 12 cycles were a sample-barcoded 5' primer and a J-beta primer mix. From the 5' RACE reads, TCRdb called clonotypes with MiXCR, one entry per CDR3 protein. Here the sample spans hundreds of thousands of distinct CDR3 sequences, around a quarter being singletons. The same sample was also used in a study of T cells of mothers and their children.

The sequencing sample was made of blood. V is TRBV6-1 and J is TRBJ2-3; D unresolved. The sequence derives from a boy aged 5-17 years in good health. The chain's CDR3 is CASSGTLWGTQYF. CDR3 nucleotides: TGTGCCAGCAGTGGTACCCTCTGGGGTACGCAGTATTTT.